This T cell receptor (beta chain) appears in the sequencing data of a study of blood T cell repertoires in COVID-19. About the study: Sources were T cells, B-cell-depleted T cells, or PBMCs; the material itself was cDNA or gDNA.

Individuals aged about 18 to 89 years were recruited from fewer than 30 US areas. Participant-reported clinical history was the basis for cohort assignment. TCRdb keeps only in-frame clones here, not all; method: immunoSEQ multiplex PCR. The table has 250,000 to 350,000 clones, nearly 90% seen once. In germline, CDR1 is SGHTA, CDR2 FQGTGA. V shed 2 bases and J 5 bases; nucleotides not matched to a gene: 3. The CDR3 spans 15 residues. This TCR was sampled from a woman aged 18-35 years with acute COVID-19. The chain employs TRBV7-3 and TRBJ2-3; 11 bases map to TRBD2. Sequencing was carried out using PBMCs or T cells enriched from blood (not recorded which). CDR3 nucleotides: TGTGCCAGCAGCTTAGTCGGACTAGCGGGAGATACGCAGTATTTT. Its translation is CASSLVGLAGDTQYF.